Each of the 2 T cell receptor beta chains below was sequenced from the same sample in a study of OX40 agonist ivuxolimab in advanced cancers. TCRdb's table, derived via immunoSEQ multiplex PCR, lists solely in-frame clones and lacks some. The data contain some 86,000 clones, about nine tenths of them singletons. This specimen was CD4+ or CD8+ T cells sorted from blood, taken in a trial of the OX40 agonist ivuxolimab. These receptors all come from an adult with an advanced solid tumor such as melanoma, head and neck, liver or kidney cancer.

The chain is built from TRBV19 and TRBJ2-5, with D unclear. The length of the CDR3 is 11 residues. Germline CDR1 reads LNHDA; CDR2 reads SQIVND (reference sequence). V was clipped by 5 bases and J by 4 bases, with 5 bases between them. The CDR3 nucleotides are TGTGCCAGTAGTGCCTTAGAGACCCAGTACTTC. Translating gives CASSALETQYF.

V is TRBV7-9 and J is TRBJ2-5; the D gene is possibly TRBD1 (6 bases). The CDR3 sequence is 13 residues long. The V gene lost 3 bases and the J gene lost 4 bases, with 9 bases spanning the gap. Per germline, CDR1 SEHNR and CDR2 FQNEAQ (reference sequence). The CDR3 DNA is TGTGCCAGCAGCTTGAGCAGGGGAGAGACCCAGTACTTC. Its translation is CASSLSRGETQYF. The whole variable domain, remainder taken from reference TRBV7-9 and TRBJ2-5, is DTGVSQNPRHKITKRGQNVTFRCDPISEHNRLYWYRQTLGQGPEFLTYFQNEAQLEKSRLLSDRFSAERPKGSFSTLEIQRTEQGDSAMYLCASSLSRGETQYFGPGTRLLVL.